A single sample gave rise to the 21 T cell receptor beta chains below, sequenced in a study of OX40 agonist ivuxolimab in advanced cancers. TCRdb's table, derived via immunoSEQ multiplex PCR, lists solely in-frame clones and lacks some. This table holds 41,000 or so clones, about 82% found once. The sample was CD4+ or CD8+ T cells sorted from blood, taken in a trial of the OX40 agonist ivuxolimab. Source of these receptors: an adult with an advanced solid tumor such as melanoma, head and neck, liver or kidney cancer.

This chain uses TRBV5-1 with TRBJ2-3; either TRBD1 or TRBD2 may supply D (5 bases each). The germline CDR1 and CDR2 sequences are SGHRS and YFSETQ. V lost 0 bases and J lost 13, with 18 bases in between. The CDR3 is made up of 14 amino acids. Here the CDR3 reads CASSLAAVGDEKYF. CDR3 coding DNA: TGCGCCAGCAGCTTGGCCGCGGTCGGGGACGAGAAGTATTTT.

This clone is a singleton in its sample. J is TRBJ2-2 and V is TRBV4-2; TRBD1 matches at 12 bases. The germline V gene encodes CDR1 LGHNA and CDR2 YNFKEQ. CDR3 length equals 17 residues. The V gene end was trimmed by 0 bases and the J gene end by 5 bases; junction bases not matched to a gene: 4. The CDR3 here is CASSQDGTGGGTGELFF. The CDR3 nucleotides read TGTGCCAGCAGCCAAGATGGGACAGGGGGCGGGACCGGGGAGCTGTTTTTT.

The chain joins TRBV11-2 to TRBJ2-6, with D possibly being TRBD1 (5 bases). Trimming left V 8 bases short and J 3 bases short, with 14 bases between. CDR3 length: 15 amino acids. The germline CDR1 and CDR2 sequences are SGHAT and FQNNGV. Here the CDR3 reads CASGQGLDGANVLTF. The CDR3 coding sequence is TGTGCCAGCGGGCAGGGTCTGGATGGGGCCAACGTCCTGACTTTC.

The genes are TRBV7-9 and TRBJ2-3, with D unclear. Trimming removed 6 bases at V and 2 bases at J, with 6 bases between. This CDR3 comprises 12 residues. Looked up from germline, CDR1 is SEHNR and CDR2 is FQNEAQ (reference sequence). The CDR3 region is CASRPNTDTQYF. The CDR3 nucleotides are TGTGCCAGCAGACCGAACACAGATACGCAGTATTTT.

CDR3 sequence reads: CAWSVSSYEQYF. CDR3 DNA: TGTGCCTGGAGTGTATCCAGTTACGAGCAGTACTTC. The rearrangement uses TRBV30 and TRBJ2-7, with no clear D. V lost 0 bases and J lost 4, with 7 bases in between. Germline CDR1 is GTSNPN and CDR2 is SVGIG (reference sequence). The CDR3 contains 12 residues.

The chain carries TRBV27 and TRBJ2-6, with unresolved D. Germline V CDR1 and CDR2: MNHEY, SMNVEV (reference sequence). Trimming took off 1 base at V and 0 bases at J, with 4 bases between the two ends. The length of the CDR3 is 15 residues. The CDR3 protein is CASSLFGSGANVLTF. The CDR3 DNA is TGTGCCAGCAGTTTATTTGGCTCTGGGGCCAACGTCCTGACTTTC.

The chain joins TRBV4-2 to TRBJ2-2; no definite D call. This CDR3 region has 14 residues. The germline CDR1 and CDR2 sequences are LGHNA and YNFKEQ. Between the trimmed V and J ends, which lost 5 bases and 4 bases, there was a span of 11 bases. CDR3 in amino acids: CASSFGTVTGELFF. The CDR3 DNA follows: TGTGCCAGCAGCTTTGGAACAGTCACCGGGGAGCTGTTTTTT.

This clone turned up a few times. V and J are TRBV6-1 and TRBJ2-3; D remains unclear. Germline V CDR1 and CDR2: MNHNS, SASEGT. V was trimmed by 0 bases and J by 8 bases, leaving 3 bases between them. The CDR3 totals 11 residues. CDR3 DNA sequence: TGTGCCAGCAGTGAAGCTACTACGCAGTATTTT. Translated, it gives CASSEATTQYF.

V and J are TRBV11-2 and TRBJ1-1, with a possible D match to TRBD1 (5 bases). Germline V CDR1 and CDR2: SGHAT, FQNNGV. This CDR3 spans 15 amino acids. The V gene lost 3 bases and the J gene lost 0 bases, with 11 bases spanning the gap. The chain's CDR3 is CASSFGLGVNTEAFF. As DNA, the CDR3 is TGTGCCAGCAGCTTTGGGTTGGGGGTGAACACTGAAGCTTTCTTT. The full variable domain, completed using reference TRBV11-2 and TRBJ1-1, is EAGVAQSPRYKIIEKRQSVAFWCNPISGHATLYWYQQILGQGPKLLIQFQNNGVVDDSQLPKDRFSAERLKGVDSTLKIQPAKLEDSAVYLCASSFGLGVNTEAFFGQGTRLTVV.

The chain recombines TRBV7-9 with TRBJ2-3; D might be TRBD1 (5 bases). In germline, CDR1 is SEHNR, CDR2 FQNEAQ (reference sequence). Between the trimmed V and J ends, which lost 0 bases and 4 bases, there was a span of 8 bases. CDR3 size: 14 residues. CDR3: CASSLALGPDTQYF. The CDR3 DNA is TGTGCCAGCAGCTTAGCGCTGGGGCCAGATACGCAGTATTTT. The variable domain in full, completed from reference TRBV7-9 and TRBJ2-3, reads DTGVSQNPRHKITKRGQNVTFRCDPISEHNRLYWYRQTLGQGPEFLTYFQNEAQLEKSRLLSDRFSAERPKGSFSTLEIQRTEQGDSAMYLCASSLALGPDTQYFGPGTRLTVL.

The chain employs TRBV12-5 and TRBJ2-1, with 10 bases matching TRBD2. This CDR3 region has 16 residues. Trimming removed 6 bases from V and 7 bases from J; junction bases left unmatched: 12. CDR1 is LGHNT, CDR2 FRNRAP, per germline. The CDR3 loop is CASGPQLAGWGNEQFF. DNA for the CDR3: TGTGCTAGTGGCCCTCAACTAGCGGGATGGGGTAATGAGCAGTTCTTC. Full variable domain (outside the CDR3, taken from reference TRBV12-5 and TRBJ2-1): DARVTQTPRHKVTEMGQEVTMRCQPILGHNTVFWYRQTMMQGLELLAYFRNRAPLDDSGMPKDRFSAEMPDATLATLKIQPSEPRDSAVYFCASGPQLAGWGNEQFFGPGTRLTVL.

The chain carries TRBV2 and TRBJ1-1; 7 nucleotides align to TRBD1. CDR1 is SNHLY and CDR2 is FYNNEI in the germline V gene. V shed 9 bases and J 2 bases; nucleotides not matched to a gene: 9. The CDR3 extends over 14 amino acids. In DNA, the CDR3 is TGTGCCAGAAGCCCCGGGACAGTTAACACTGAAGCTTTCTTT. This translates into CARSPGTVNTEAFF.

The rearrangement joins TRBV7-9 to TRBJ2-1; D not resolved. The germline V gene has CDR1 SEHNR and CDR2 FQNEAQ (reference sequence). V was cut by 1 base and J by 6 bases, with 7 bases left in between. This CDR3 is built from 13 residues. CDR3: CASSLGHGNEQFF. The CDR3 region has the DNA TGTGCCAGCAGCTTAGGGCACGGCAATGAGCAGTTCTTC.

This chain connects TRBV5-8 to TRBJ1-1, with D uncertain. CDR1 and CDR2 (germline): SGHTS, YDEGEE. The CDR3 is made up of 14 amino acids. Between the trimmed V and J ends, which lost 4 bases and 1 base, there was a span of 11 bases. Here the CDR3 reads CASSSRRKNTEAFF. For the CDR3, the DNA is TGTGCCAGCAGCAGCCGACGGAAGAACACTGAAGCTTTCTTT.

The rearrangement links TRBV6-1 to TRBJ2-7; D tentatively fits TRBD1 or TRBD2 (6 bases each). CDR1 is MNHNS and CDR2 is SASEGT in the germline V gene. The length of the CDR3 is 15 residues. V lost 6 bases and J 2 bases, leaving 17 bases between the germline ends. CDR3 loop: CASRREVGGTYEQYF. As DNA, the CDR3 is TGTGCCAGCAGAAGGGAAGTAGGGGGGACCTACGAGCAGTACTTC.

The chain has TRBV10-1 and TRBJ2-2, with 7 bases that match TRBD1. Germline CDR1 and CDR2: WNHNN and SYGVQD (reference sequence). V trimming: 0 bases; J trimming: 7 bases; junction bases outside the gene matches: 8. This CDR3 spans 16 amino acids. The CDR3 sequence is CASSESTGERDGELFF. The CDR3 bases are TGCGCCAGCAGTGAGTCAACAGGGGAAAGGGACGGGGAGCTGTTTTTT.

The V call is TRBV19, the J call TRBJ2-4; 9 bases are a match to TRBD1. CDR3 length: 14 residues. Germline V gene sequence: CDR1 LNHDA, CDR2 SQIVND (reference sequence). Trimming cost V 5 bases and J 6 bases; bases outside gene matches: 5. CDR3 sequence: CASSLRDRVNIQYF. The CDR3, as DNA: TGTGCCAGTAGTCTCCGGGACAGGGTAAACATTCAGTACTTC.

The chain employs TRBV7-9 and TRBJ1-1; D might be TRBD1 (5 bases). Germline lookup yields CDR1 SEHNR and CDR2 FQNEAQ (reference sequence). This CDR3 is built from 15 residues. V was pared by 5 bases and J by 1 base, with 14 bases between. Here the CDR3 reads CASSRGVTGNTEAFF. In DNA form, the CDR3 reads TGTGCCAGCAGCCGGGGGGTAACAGGGAACACTGAAGCTTTCTTT. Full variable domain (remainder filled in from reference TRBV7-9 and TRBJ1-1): DTGVSQNPRHKITKRGQNVTFRCDPISEHNRLYWYRQTLGQGPEFLTYFQNEAQLEKSRLLSDRFSAERPKGSFSTLEIQRTEQGDSAMYLCASSRGVTGNTEAFFGQGTRLTVV.

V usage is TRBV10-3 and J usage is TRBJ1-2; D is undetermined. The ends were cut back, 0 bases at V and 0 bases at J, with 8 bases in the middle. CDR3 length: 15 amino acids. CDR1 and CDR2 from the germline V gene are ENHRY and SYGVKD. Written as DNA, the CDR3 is TGTGCCATCAGTGAGTCATTTTTGGCTAACTATGGCTACACCTTC. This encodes CAISESFLANYGYTF.

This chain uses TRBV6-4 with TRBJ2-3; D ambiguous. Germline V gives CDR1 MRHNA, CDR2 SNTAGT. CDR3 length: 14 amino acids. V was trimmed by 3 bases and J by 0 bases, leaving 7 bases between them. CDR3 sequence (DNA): TGTGCCAGCAGTGAATGGGGTAGCACAGATACGCAGTATTTT. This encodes CASSEWGSTDTQYF.

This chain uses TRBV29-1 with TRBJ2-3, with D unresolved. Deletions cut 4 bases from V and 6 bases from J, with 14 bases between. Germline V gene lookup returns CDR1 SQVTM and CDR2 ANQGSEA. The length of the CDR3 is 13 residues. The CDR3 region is CSVGTTHMDTQYF. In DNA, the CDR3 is TGCAGCGTTGGAACTACCCACATGGATACGCAGTATTTT.